This T cell receptor beta chain was recorded in a study of T cells and Merkel cell carcinoma outcomes. TCRdb keeps only in-frame clones here, not all; method: immunoSEQ multiplex PCR. The repertoire has around 15,000 clones, about 87% of them found once; the top ten carry 7.9%. The ends lost 6 bases at V and 7 bases at J; junction bases unmatched: 6. CDR3 length equals 14 residues. From germline, CDR1 is WSHSY and CDR2 SAAADI. This clonotype originated in a human donor with Merkel cell carcinoma. Sequencing input: tumor tissue from Merkel cell carcinoma. V usage is TRBV10-2 and J usage is TRBJ2-1; 10 bases agree with TRBD1. As DNA, the CDR3 is TGCGCCAGCAGCGAGACAGGGGGCCGGAATGAGCAGTTCTTC. Translating it yields CASSETGGRNEQFF.